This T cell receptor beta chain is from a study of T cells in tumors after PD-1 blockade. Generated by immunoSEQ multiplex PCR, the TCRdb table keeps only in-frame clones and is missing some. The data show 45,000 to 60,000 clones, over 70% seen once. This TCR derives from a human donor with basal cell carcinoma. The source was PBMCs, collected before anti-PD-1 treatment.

The DNA of the CDR3 is TGCGCCAGCAGCTTGGAAATGAACACTGAAGCTTTCTTT. Translated, it gives CASSLEMNTEAFF. The chain couples TRBV5-1 to TRBJ1-1; D unclear. The CDR3 covers 13 residues. Germline V lookup: CDR1 SGHRS, CDR2 YFSETQ. The V and J ends lost 0 bases and 0 bases respectively, with 3 bases between them.